Listed here is a single TCR beta chain. The germline CDR1 and CDR2 sequences are SGHRS and YFSETQ. The V segment lost 4 bases and the J segment 3 bases; nucleotides outside the gene matches: 14. This CDR3 is built from 17 residues. TCRdb reanalysed the RT-PCR reads using MiXCR and keeps one entry per CDR3 protein. The profile shows 500,000 to 600,000 distinct CDR3 sequences, roughly 10% of them singletons. This record belongs to a study of response to subunit inactivated influenza vaccine. The TCR comes from a man aged 50-59 years who received an inactivated influenza vaccine. Sequenced material: PBMCs from blood, taken on the day of vaccination. J is TRBJ2-7 and V is TRBV5-1; 9 bases align to TRBD1. The CDR3 loop is CASSHPSSGQGFYEQYF. As DNA, the CDR3 is TGCGCCAGCAGCCACCCCTCCTCGGGACAGGGTTTCTACGAGCAGTACTTC. The whole variable domain, remainder taken from reference TRBV5-1 and TRBJ2-7, is KAGVTQTPRYLIKTRGQQVTLSCSPISGHRSVSWYQQTPGQGLQFLFEYFSETQRNKGNFPGRFSGRQFSNSRSEMNVSTLELGDSALYLCASSHPSSGQGFYEQYFGPGTRLTVT.